A single sample is the source of the 15 T cell receptor beta chains below, sequenced in a study of response to subunit inactivated influenza vaccine listed by TCRdb under 2018. The library was obtained by RT-PCR. Sequencing was performed on an Illumina HiSeq 2500. TCRdb's own reprocessing of the public reads used fastp at Q25 and MiXCR and kept productive beta chains. CDR3 protein duplicates are merged, each entry listing the most common genes and DNA. The table for this sample lists 750,000 to 850,000 distinct CDR3 sequences; about 18% of them were counted only once. About 11% of the sample belongs to the ten largest clones. The sample here was PBMCs from blood, taken approximately 5 days after vaccination. The receptors originated from a man in his forties or fifties who received an inactivated influenza vaccine. Donor details come from another sample of the same person, matched by shared clones.

This sequence joins TRBV7-2 and TRBJ2-5; D gene ambiguous. V was shortened by 1 base and J by 3 bases, with 9 bases between the two germline ends. Germline V gene data show CDR1 as SGHTA and CDR2 as FQGNSA. There are 14 residues in the CDR3. The CDR3 protein is CASSLGVAKETQYF. Written as DNA, the CDR3 is TGTGCCAGCAGCTTAGGTGTAGCAAAAGAGACCCAGTACTTC.

The chain links TRBV5-1 to TRBJ2-5; no clear D. V was pared by 0 bases and J by 5 bases, with 11 bases between. The CDR3 consists of 14 residues. Germline assignment: CDR1 SGHRS and CDR2 YFSETQ. The CDR3 region is CASSLGTVAETQYF. The CDR3 region has the DNA TGCGCCAGCAGCTTGGGCACTGTGGCGGAGACCCAGTACTTC.

The chain uses TRBV25-1 and TRBJ2-7, with a possible D match to TRBD1 (6 bases). In germline, CDR1 is MGHDK, CDR2 SYGVNS. V lost 3 bases and J lost 3, with 12 bases in between. The CDR3 sequence is 14 residues long. The CDR3 DNA reads TGTGCCAGCAGTGATCACGGGACAATCTACGAGCAGTACTTC. The encoded protein is CASSDHGTIYEQYF.

This clonotype has only a few counts. This chain connects TRBV12-3 or TRBV12-4 to TRBJ1-4; D ambiguous. V was shortened by 3 bases and J by 5 bases, with 10 bases between the two germline ends. The CDR3 totals 14 residues. CDR3: CASSFSGGNEKLFF. In DNA form, the CDR3 reads TGTGCCAGCAGTTTTAGCGGAGGAAATGAAAAACTGTTTTTT.

The rearrangement uses TRBV5-1 and TRBJ2-3; 10 positions agree with TRBD1. The V segment lost 0 bases and the J segment 2 bases; nucleotides outside the gene matches: 3. Germline loops: CDR1 SGHRS, CDR2 YFSETQ. This CDR3 region has 16 residues. CDR3 DNA: TGCGCCAGCAGCTTGGCCGGGACAGGGGACACAGATACGCAGTATTTT. The encoded protein is CASSLAGTGDTDTQYF.

This clonotype appeared a few times. The gene calls are TRBV9 and TRBJ2-2; 7 bases agree with TRBD1. Germline CDR1 SGDLS, CDR2 YYNGEE. J was trimmed by 0 bases and V by 0 bases; bases with no gene match: 5. This CDR3 has 17 residues. As DNA, the CDR3 is TGTGCCAGCAGCGTAGGAGTAGGACAGGCGAACACCGGGGAGCTGTTTTTT. Amino acid sequence: CASSVGVGQANTGELFF.

The J gene is TRBJ2-7, the V gene TRBV10-1; 15 bases align to TRBD2. Germline assignment: CDR1 WNHNN and CDR2 SYGVQD (reference sequence). The J segment lost 2 bases and the V segment lost 5 bases, leaving 4 bases of the junction unmatched. The CDR3 spans 16 residues. The CDR3 is CASSSGTSGRPYEQYF. The CDR3 nucleotides are TGCGCCAGCAGTTCCGGGACTAGCGGGAGGCCCTACGAGCAGTACTTC.

The chain uses TRBV5-1 and TRBJ1-2; TRBD1 aligns across 7 bases. Germline loops: CDR1 SGHRS, CDR2 YFSETQ. The CDR3 runs 14 residues. The J segment lost 4 bases and the V segment lost 0 bases, leaving 3 bases of the junction unmatched. CDR3 amino acids: CASSLVDRTYGYTF. The DNA of the CDR3 is TGCGCCAGCAGCTTGGTGGACAGGACCTATGGCTACACCTTC.

This clonotype was picked up many times. V usage is TRBV6-5 and J usage is TRBJ1-1; D gene unclear. Per the germline V gene, CDR1 is MNHEY and CDR2 is SVGAGI. Trimming shortened V by 1 base and J by 0 bases, and 3 bases separated the two germline ends. This CDR3 is 13 amino acids long. CDR3 protein: CASSYFVNTEAFF. The CDR3 nucleotides are TGTGCCAGCAGTTACTTCGTGAACACTGAAGCTTTCTTT.

This clonotype has more than one count but fewer than ten. This chain joins TRBV7-2 and TRBJ2-5, with D possibly being TRBD1 (5 bases). Germline-derived CDR1 and CDR2 are SGHTA and FQGNSA. Trimming left V 6 bases short and J 5 bases short, with 10 bases between. This CDR3 is built from 12 residues. In nucleotides, the CDR3 is TGTGCCAGCAGATCAGGGTTGGAGACCCAGTACTTC. It encodes CASRSGLETQYF.

This clonotype showed up just a few times. The CDR3 nucleotides read TGCAGTGCGCGGACTAGCGGGGGGGCCGGGGATACGCAGTATTTT. Translating it yields CSARTSGGAGDTQYF. This chain connects TRBV20-1 to TRBJ2-3, with 15 bases lining up with TRBD2. The CDR3 is 15 amino acids. The J segment lost 6 bases and the V segment lost 6 bases, leaving 7 bases of the junction unmatched. Germline V CDR1 and CDR2: DFQATT, SNEGSKA (reference sequence).

The rearrangement joins TRBV7-2 to TRBJ2-1; D ambiguous. The CDR3 loop spans 15 amino acids. CDR1 is SGHTA and CDR2 is FQGNSA in the germline V gene. Trimming removed 4 bases at V and 10 bases at J, with 20 bases between. In DNA, the CDR3 is TGTGCCAGCAGCTCCGACCACCGGCCCACAAACGAGCAGTTCTTC. Its protein product is CASSSDHRPTNEQFF.

The rearrangement uses TRBV18 and TRBJ2-5; no clear D. CDR1 is KGHSH, CDR2 LQKENI, per germline. Trimming stripped 2 bases from V and 5 bases from J, with 3 bases between. The CDR3 is made up of 11 amino acids. Here the CDR3 DNA reads TGTGCCAGCTCACCATCTGAGACCCAGTACTTC. Amino acid sequence: CASSPSETQYF.

This clonotype was observed a handful of times. The chain combines TRBV27 with TRBJ2-6; D not certain. In germline, CDR1 is MNHEY, CDR2 SMNVEV (reference sequence). The CDR3 sequence is 13 residues long. Trimming shortened V by 4 bases and J by 5 bases, and 6 bases separated the two germline ends. The CDR3 spells CASSSERANVLTF. CDR3 sequence (DNA): TGTGCCAGCAGTTCGGAGCGGGCCAACGTCCTGACTTTC.

The genes are TRBV11-2 and TRBJ1-4, with D possibly matching TRBD1 (6 bases). From germline, CDR1 is SGHAT and CDR2 FQNNGV. V lost 6 bases, J lost 5 bases, and 13 bases lay in between. The CDR3 is 14 amino acids. The CDR3 is CASRKQGPNEKLFF. CDR3 coding DNA: TGTGCCAGCAGAAAACAGGGTCCGAATGAAAAACTGTTTTTT. Drawing the rest from reference TRBV11-2 and TRBJ1-4, the complete variable domain is EAGVAQSPRYKIIEKRQSVAFWCNPISGHATLYWYQQILGQGPKLLIQFQNNGVVDDSQLPKDRFSAERLKGVDSTLKIQPAKLEDSAVYLCASRKQGPNEKLFFGSGTQLSVL.